The rows below give T cell receptor beta chains drawn from one sample of a study of T cell repertoires in cytomegalovirus infection. Their recognized antigens are unknown. TCRdb called the reads again in MiXCR, with one record for every CDR3 protein. The top ten hold roughly 27% of the sample, which has roughly 170,000 distinct CDR3 sequences, about a fifth seen once. Specimen: CD8+ T cells from cultured PBMCs, collected from culture after CMV antigen stimulation. These receptor sequences come from a human donor in good health (CMV status not recorded). Some clones in this sample may be carry-over from other donors' samples. CDR3s include the opening cysteine and the closing phenylalanine or tryptophan. The D gene is left open where the match is weak. Size is omitted from some rows. Given values are once, few, many or a class for expanded clones.

v_call	j_call	clone_size	d_call	cdr3_nt	cdr3_aa
TRBV6-5	TRBJ2-2	few	-	TGTGCCAGCAGTCACCTTTCAGGGACCGGGGAGCTGTTTTTT	CASSHLSGTGELFF
TRBV7-8	TRBJ2-7	few	-	TGTGCCAGCAGCTTAAGGGAGTCCTACGAGCAGTACTTC	CASSLRESYEQYF
TRBV4-3	TRBJ1-2	few	-	TGCGCCAGCAGCCAATCACCTAAGTCTACTAACTATGGCTACACCTTC	CASSQSPKSTNYGYTF
TRBV7-6	TRBJ2-1	few	TRBD1	TGTGCCAGCAGCTATAGGGGGCCCCCTAGATATGAGCAGTTCTTC	CASSYRGPPRYEQFF
TRBV6-1	TRBJ1-5	-	TRBD1	TGTGCCAGCAGTGAAGCGAACAGGGGTTCCACTCAGCCCCAGCATTTT	CASSEANRGSTQPQHF
TRBV28	TRBJ2-1	-	TRBD1	TGTGCCAGCAGTTGGGACAGGGGGCTTACTGAGAACAATGAGCAGTTCTTC	CASSWDRGLTENNEQFF
TRBV9	TRBJ2-2	-	TRBD1	TGTGCCAGCAGCACTCGGGACAGGGATACCGGGGAGCTGTTTTTT	CASSTRDRDTGELFF
TRBV4-3	TRBJ1-1	-	-	TGCGCCAGCAGCCAATATCAAGGGGTGACTGAAGCTTTCTTT	CASSQYQGVTEAFF
TRBV7-2	TRBJ2-7	few	TRBD2	TGTGCCAGCAGCGCCAGAGGACTAGCGGGGGGCGAGCAGTACTTC	CASSARGLAGGEQYF
TRBV7-2	TRBJ1-5	-	-	TGTGCCAGCAGCCGGGAGGGGCGCAACAATCAGCCCCAGCATTTT	CASSREGRNNQPQHF
TRBV9	TRBJ2-2	-	-	TGTGCGAGCGGGGTGGGGGGCCCGGGGAACACCGGGGAGCTGTTTTTT	CASGVGGPGNTGELFF
TRBV6-6	TRBJ1-2	few	-	TGTGCCAGCAGTCCCGGGGGGGCTGGCGGCTACACCTTC	CASSPGGAGGYTF
TRBV7-6	TRBJ2-2	-	-	TGTGCCAGCAGCGCAGCAGGGGTGGTGCTGTTTTTT	CASSAAGVVLFF
TRBV5-5	TRBJ1-1	-	-	TGTGCCAGCAGCTTGGAATGGGCTGTGGGGAACACTGAAGCTTTCTTT	CASSLEWAVGNTEAFF
TRBV7-2	TRBJ1-4	-	-	TGTGCCAGCAGCTTAGACGGGCTAAGACTGTTTTTT	CASSLDGLRLFF
TRBV7-8	TRBJ1-2	few	-	TGTGCCAGCAGCGCTCAAACAGGGTCTGAAGGCTACACCTTC	CASSAQTGSEGYTF
TRBV7-9	TRBJ2-2	-	-	TGTGCCAGCAGCTCCACGGACACCGCGAACACCGGGGAGCTGTTTTTT	CASSSTDTANTGELFF
TRBV27	TRBJ1-1	-	TRBD1	TGTGCCAGCAGTTTACAGGGGGCCGCGAACACTGAAGCTTTCTTT	CASSLQGAANTEAFF
TRBV4-3	TRBJ2-4	-	-	TGCGCCAGCAGCCAAGATAGCAGGGGGGCCGGGAACATTCAGTACTTC	CASSQDSRGAGNIQYF
TRBV4-1	TRBJ1-1	-	TRBD1	TGCGCCAGCAGCGAACAGGGGAGACCGAGAGCTTACTTT	CASSEQGRPRAYF
TRBV12-3/TRBV12-4	TRBJ2-5	-	-	TGTGCCAGCACCCCCCAACAGCAAGAGACCCAGTACTTC	CASTPQQQETQYF
TRBV5-3	TRBJ1-3	-	-	TGTGCCAGCAGCTTGGAAGCGGGCCTAATAAGAAACACCATATATTTT	CASSLEAGLIRNTIYF
TRBV6-2/TRBV6-3	TRBJ1-2	few	-	TGTGCCAGCAGTCCCCGACTAAGGGATGGCTACACCTTC	CASSPRLRDGYTF
TRBV7-8	TRBJ2-1	few	-	TGTGCCAGCAGCTTAGCTGTAGGGGTCGATGAGCAGTTCTTC	CASSLAVGVDEQFF
TRBV12-3/TRBV12-4	TRBJ2-2	-	-	TGTGCCAGCAGTCTCGGTGGGGGTGGGGAAACCGGGGAGCTGTTTTTT	CASSLGGGGETGELFF
TRBV12-3/TRBV12-4	TRBJ2-2	-	-	TGTGCCAGCAGGAGGCGGGACACCGGGGAGCTGTTTTTT	CASRRRDTGELFF
TRBV6-8	TRBJ2-4	-	-	TGTGCCAGCAGTTACGAGATGCAGGGGACACCTCTTAAAAGGAACATTCAGTACTTC	CASSYEMQGTPLKRNIQYF
TRBV7-9	TRBJ2-1	-	-	TGTGCCAGCAGCACTAACCGGGACAACTCCTACAATGAGCAGTTCTTC	CASSTNRDNSYNEQFF
TRBV12-3/TRBV12-4	TRBJ2-1	many	-	TGTGCCAGCAGTCCCTTGAGGGGGACTTACAATGAGCAGTTCTTC	CASSPLRGTYNEQFF
TRBV5-6	TRBJ2-7	-	TRBD2	TGTGCCAGCAGCCCCAAAATGTGGGGGGACTACCCCTACGAGCAGTACTTC	CASSPKMWGDYPYEQYF
TRBV7-7	TRBJ1-6	-	-	TGTGCCAGCAGCTTAGTACAGGGCGTCCTCAAATACCGAGGGTCACCCCTCCACTTT	CASSLVQGVLKYRGSPLHF
TRBV5-1	TRBJ1-2	-	-	TGCGCCAGCAGCTTGGAGGGGAATGGCTACACCTTC	CASSLEGNGYTF
TRBV7-9	TRBJ2-7	few	-	TGTGCCAGCAGCTTAGTCGGGACAAGCTCCTACGAGCAGTACTTC	CASSLVGTSSYEQYF
TRBV10-3	TRBJ1-5	-	-	TGTGCCATCACCGGACGGTCTTATAGCAATCAGCCCCAGCATTTT	CAITGRSYSNQPQHF
TRBV6-2/TRBV6-3	TRBJ1-1	-	-	TGTGCCAGCAAGAGAGGTAGCACTGAAGCTTTCTTT	CASKRGSTEAFF
TRBV7-8	TRBJ2-7	-	-	TGTGCCAGCAGAAATGCCCCCTACGAGCAGTACTTC	CASRNAPYEQYF
TRBV7-8	TRBJ2-3	few	-	TGTGCCAGCAGCTTATCGACGAGCACAGATACGCAGTATTTT	CASSLSTSTDTQYF
TRBV4-1	TRBJ1-2	few	TRBD1	TGCGCCAGCAGCCACGAAGGACAGGTTGGAGGCTACACCTTC	CASSHEGQVGGYTF
TRBV2	TRBJ2-3	once	TRBD2	TGTGCCAGCAACGGGCGGGGGAGGACAGATACGCAGTATTTT	CASNGRGRTDTQYF
TRBV7-9	TRBJ2-5	few	TRBD1	TGTGCCAGCAGCCCAAGAGGGACAGTATGGCAAGAGACCCAGTACTTC	CASSPRGTVWQETQYF
TRBV10-3	TRBJ2-1	-	TRBD1	TGTGCCATCAGTGAACTTAGACAGGGTAGTAATGAGCAGTTCTTC	CAISELRQGSNEQFF
TRBV5-1	TRBJ2-7	few	TRBD1	TGCGCCAGCAGCTTCGGGACAGAAGATTACGAGCAGTACTTC	CASSFGTEDYEQYF
TRBV12-3/TRBV12-4	TRBJ2-4	few	TRBD1	TGTGCCAGCAGTCGATTGACAGGGGGCTTTCCGGGCATTCAGTACTTC	CASSRLTGGFPGIQYF
TRBV6-2/TRBV6-3	TRBJ1-1	few	-	TGTGCCAGCAGTTACGGATGGTATGAAGCTTTCTTT	CASSYGWYEAFF
TRBV12-3/TRBV12-4	TRBJ2-4	-	-	TGTGCCAGCAGTTTTACAGGGTTAAACATTCAGTACTTC	CASSFTGLNIQYF
TRBV9	TRBJ1-3	-	TRBD1	TGTGCCAGCAGCGTAGGGACAGGGGCTGGAAACACCATATATTTT	CASSVGTGAGNTIYF
TRBV7-9	TRBJ1-3	few	-	TGTGCCAGCAGCTTGTTCAATGGGGTATCAGGAAACACCATATATTTT	CASSLFNGVSGNTIYF
TRBV7-2	TRBJ2-7	few	-	TGTGCCAGCAGCCCTGGGGTTGGGGTTTCATACGAGCAGTACTTC	CASSPGVGVSYEQYF
TRBV7-9	TRBJ2-1	-	-	TGTGCCAGCAGCTTAGTGGACACTTATGAGCAGTTCTTC	CASSLVDTYEQFF
TRBV6-1	TRBJ1-5	many	TRBD1	TGTGCCAGCAGCCGTACCACGACAGGGGATGGGCAGCCCCAGCATTTT	CASSRTTTGDGQPQHF
TRBV4-1	TRBJ2-3	few	TRBD2	TGCGCCAGCAGCCTAATAATCGCGGGGGGGGAAGATACGCAGTATTTT	CASSLIIAGGEDTQYF